The source of this TCR beta chain is a study of T cell repertoires in cytomegalovirus infection. Turning to the study itself: Matching HLA type and CMV infection were both indicated by public TCR beta signatures.

MiXCR was run by TCRdb on the reads, yielding one entry per CDR3 protein. The sample lists some 180,000 distinct CDR3 sequences; about a sixth were seen once. This clonotype has a handful of counts. V was pared by 8 bases and J by 6 bases, with 10 bases of the junction left unmatched. The CDR3 is made up of 15 amino acids. The sequenced material came from CD8+ T cells from PBMCs. This clonotype was obtained from a human donor in good health (CMV status not recorded). Some clones in this sample may be carry-over from other donors' samples. The chain carries TRBV12-3 or TRBV12-4 and TRBJ2-1; 10 bases agree with TRBD2. CDR3 sequence (DNA): TGTGCCAGCCGCAGGGGAGCGGGGGGGTTCAATGAGCAGTTCTTC. It specifies CASRRGAGGFNEQFF.